What follows are 2 T cell receptor beta chains derived from one specimen sequenced in a study of shared clonotypes between healthy human individuals. Measured with immunoSEQ multiplex PCR; TCRdb has only the in-frame clones, and not every one. The sample records about 1.1 million clones, around 78% being singletons. Sequenced material: memory CD4+ T cells from PBMCs. The subset: CD45RA-negative fraction. These receptors were taken from a man younger than 30 in good health. Some clones in this sample may be carry-over from other donors' samples.

The J gene is TRBJ2-3, the V gene TRBV18, with TRBD2 identical over 15 bases. J lost 2 bases, V lost 2 bases, and 23 bases had no gene match. CDR3 length equals 24 residues. Germline-derived CDR1 and CDR2 are KGHSH and LQKENI. The CDR3 here is CASSPVSAGAGTSGRTRPTDTQYF. The CDR3 region has the DNA TGTGCCAGCTCACCAGTGTCCGCCGGCGCCGGGACTAGCGGGAGGACACGACCCACAGATACGCAGTATTTT.

The chain is built from TRBV18 and TRBJ2-6, with 8 bases that match TRBD1. CDR1 KGHSH and CDR2 LQKENI come from the germline V gene. This CDR3 has 19 amino acids. V lost 2 bases to trimming and J lost 0 bases; unmatched junction nucleotides: 9. The CDR3 sequence: CASSPFLGQGPSGANVLTF. In DNA, the CDR3 is TGTGCCAGCTCACCATTCCTCGGACAGGGCCCCTCTGGGGCCAACGTCCTGACTTTC.